This TCR beta chain was obtained from a study of Tregs in tolerant kidney transplant recipients. Thawed PBMCs were FACS-sorted into unstimulated CD4+CD25+CD127- regulatory T cells, CD4+CD25- non-regulatory cells, CD4 and CD8 cells. Sequencing used immunoSEQ multiplex PCR; TCRdb keeps in-frame clones, though not all of them. The sample shows hundreds of thousands of clones, 84% of them seen only once. This CDR3 has 15 residues. Germline CDR1 is SGDLS and CDR2 is YYNGEE. V was pared by 0 bases and J by 1 base, with 8 bases between. On this clone: Its target is unknown.

Points from the study as a whole: No direct test of biological reproducibility was done here.

The specimen sequenced was CD4+ T cells from blood. The gene calls are TRBV9 and TRBJ1-5; D uncertain. The receptor was isolated from a human donor in good health. The chain's CDR3 is CASSVGVGSNQPQHF. DNA of the CDR3: TGTGCCAGCAGCGTAGGGGTAGGGAGCAATCAGCCCCAGCATTTT.